This T cell receptor beta chain comes out of a study of blood T cell repertoires in COVID-19. In the original workflow: Nucleated cell number was recorded as an estimate derived from reference gene primer amplification. Method: immunoSEQ multiplex PCR; TCRdb's copy keeps in-frame clones and lacks some. Clone size and V and J calls were adopted from that table, with D and trimming inferred from the DNA. The sample consists of a few hundred thousand clones, roughly 84% of them appearing once. The sequencing sample was made of peripheral blood. The clonotype originates from a woman over 75 with active or convalescent COVID-19.

This CDR3 is CASSYLRGRGTNEKLFF. In nucleotides, the CDR3 is TGTGCCAGCAGTTACCTTCGCGGGAGGGGAACTAATGAAAAACTGTTTTTT. The chain is built from TRBV27 and TRBJ1-4; D possibly corresponds to TRBD1 (5 bases). CDR1 and CDR2 (germline): MNHEY, SMNVEV (reference sequence). The V and J ends lost 4 bases and 1 base respectively, with 16 bases between them. The length of the CDR3 is 17 residues.